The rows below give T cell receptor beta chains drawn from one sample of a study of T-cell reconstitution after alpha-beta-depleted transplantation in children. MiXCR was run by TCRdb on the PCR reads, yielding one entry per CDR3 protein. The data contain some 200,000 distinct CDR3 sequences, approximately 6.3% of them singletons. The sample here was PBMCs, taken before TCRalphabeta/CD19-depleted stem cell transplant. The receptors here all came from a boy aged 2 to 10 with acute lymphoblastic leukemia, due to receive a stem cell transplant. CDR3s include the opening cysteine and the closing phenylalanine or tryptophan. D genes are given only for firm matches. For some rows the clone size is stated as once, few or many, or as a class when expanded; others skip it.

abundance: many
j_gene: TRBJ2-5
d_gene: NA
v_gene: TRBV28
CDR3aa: CASSLATGATETQYF
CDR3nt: TGTGCCAGCAGTTTAGCGACGGGGGCAACGGAGACCCAGTACTTC

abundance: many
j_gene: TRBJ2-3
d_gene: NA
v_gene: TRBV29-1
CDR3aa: CSAAPGLHTDTQYF
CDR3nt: TGCAGCGCGGCCCCGGGACTTCACACAGATACGCAGTATTTT

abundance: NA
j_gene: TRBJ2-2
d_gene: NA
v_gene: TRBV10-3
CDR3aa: CAILTPGERGELFF
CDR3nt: TGTGCCATCTTAACGCCAGGGGAACGCGGGGAGCTGTTTTTT

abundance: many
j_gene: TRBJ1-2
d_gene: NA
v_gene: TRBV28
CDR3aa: CAALGRVRDYGYTF
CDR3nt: TGTGCCGCCCTTGGGCGGGTCCGGGACTATGGCTACACCTTC

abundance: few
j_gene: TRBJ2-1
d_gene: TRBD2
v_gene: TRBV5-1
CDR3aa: CASSLLAGGLNEQFF
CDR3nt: TGCGCCAGCAGCTTGCTAGCGGGGGGGCTGAATGAGCAGTTCTTC

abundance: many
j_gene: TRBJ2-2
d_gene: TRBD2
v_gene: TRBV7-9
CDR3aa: CASSRRTSGHTGELFF
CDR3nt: TGTGCCAGCAGCCGCCGGACTAGCGGGCACACCGGGGAGCTGTTTTTT

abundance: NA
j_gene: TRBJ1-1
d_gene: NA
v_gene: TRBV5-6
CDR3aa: CASSLSLLGPNTEAFF
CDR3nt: TGTGCCAGCAGCTTATCTCTGCTGGGCCCGAACACTGAAGCTTTCTTT

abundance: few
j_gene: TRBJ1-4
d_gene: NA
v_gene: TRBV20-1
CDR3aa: CSASQQGRREKLFF
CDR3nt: TGCAGTGCTAGTCAGCAGGGGCGGCGTGAAAAACTGTTTTTT

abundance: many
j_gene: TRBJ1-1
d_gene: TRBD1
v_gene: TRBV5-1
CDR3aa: CASSWVGQGTEAFF
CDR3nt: TGCGCCAGCAGCTGGGTAGGACAGGGGACTGAAGCTTTCTTT

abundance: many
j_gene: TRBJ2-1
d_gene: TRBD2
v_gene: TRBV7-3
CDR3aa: CASSFLAGDYNEQFF
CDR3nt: TGTGCCAGCAGCTTTCTAGCGGGGGACTACAATGAGCAGTTCTTC

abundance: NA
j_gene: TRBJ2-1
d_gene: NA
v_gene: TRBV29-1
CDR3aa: CSVDLDVHRNNEQFF
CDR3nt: TGCAGCGTTGATTTGGACGTACACCGGAACAATGAGCAGTTCTTC

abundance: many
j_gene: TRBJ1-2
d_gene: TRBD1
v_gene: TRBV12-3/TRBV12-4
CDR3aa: CASSYQDRPFYGYTF
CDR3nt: TGTGCCAGCAGCTACCAGGACAGGCCCTTCTATGGCTACACCTTC

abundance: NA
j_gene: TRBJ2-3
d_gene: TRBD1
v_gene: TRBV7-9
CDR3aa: CASSPRGGFDSDTQYF
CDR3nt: TGTGCCAGCAGCCCCCGAGGGGGCTTCGACTCCGATACGCAGTATTTT

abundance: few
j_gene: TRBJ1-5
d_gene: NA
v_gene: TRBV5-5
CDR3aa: CASSLGPRETPQHF
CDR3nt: TGTGCCAGCAGCTTGGGACCCCGAGAGACGCCCCAGCATTTT

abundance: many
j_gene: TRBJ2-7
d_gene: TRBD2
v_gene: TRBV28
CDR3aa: CASSARGVPPYEQYF
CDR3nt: TGTGCCAGCAGTGCCCGGGGGGTACCTCCCTACGAGCAGTACTTC

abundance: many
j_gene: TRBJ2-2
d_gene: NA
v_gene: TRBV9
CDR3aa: CASSVGVNRGIGAGELFF
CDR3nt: TGTGCCAGCAGCGTAGGAGTGAATCGAGGGATCGGCGCCGGGGAGCTGTTTTTT

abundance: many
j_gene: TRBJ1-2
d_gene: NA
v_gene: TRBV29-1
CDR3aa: CSVEGESSLDYGYTF
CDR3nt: TGCAGCGTTGAAGGGGAATCGAGCTTGGACTATGGCTACACCTTC

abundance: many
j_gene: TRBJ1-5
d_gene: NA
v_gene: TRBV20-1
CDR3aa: CSARDPGQTSNQPQHF
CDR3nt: TGCAGTGCTAGAGATCCAGGGCAGACTAGCAATCAGCCCCAGCATTTT

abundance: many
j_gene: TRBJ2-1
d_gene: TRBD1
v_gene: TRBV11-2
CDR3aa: CASSLLPRTGGSYNEQFF
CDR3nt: TGTGCCAGCAGCCTCCTCCCCCGTACAGGGGGCTCCTACAATGAGCAGTTCTTC

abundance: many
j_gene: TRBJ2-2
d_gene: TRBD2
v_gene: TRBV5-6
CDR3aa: CASSFRGGSGTSGFSGTGELFF
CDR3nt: TGTGCCAGCAGCTTTCGTGGGGGCTCCGGGACTAGCGGTTTCTCTGGCACCGGGGAGCTGTTTTTT

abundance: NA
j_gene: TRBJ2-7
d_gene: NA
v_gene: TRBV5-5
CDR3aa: CASSLGEPGLTYEQYF
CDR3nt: TGTGCCAGCAGCTTGGGTGAACCCGGATTGACCTACGAGCAGTACTTC

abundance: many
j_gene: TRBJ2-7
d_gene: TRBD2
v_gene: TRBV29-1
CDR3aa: CSVPGLAAYEQYF
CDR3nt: TGCAGCGTGCCGGGACTAGCGGCCTACGAGCAGTACTTC

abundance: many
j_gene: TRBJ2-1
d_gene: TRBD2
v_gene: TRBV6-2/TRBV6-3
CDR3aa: CASRGFSGGARNEQFF
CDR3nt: TGTGCCAGCAGAGGATTTAGCGGGGGGGCCCGAAATGAGCAGTTCTTC

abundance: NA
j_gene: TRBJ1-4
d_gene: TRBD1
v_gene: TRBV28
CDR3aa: CASSFRGRNNEKLFF
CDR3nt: TGTGCCAGCAGTTTCAGGGGGCGGAATAATGAAAAACTGTTTTTT

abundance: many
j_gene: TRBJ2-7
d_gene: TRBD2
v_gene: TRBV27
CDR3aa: CASSLRTSGSLDGREQYF
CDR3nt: TGTGCCAGCAGTTTAAGGACTAGCGGGAGTTTGGATGGCCGCGAGCAGTACTTC

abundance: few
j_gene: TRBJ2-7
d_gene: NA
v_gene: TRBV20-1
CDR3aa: CSAREGVGARPVQYF
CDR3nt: TGCAGTGCTAGAGAGGGGGTGGGGGCCCGACCGGTCCAGTACTTC

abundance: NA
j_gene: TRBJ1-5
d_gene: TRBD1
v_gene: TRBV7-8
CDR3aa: CASSFWQGEGQPQHF
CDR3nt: TGTGCCAGCAGCTTTTGGCAGGGGGAGGGGCAGCCCCAGCATTTT

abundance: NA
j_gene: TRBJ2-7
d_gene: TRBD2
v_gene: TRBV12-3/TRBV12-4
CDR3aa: CASSRGVDHEQYF
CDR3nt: TGTGCCAGCAGCCGGGGGGTTGACCACGAGCAGTACTTC

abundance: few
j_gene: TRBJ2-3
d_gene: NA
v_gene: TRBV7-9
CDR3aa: CASSPTRSPYDTQYF
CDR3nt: TGTGCCAGCAGCCCCACGAGGAGCCCCTACGATACGCAGTATTTT

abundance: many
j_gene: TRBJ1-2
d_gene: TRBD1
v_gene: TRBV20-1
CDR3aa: CSARDRENYGYTF
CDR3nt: TGCAGTGCTAGGGACAGGGAGAACTATGGCTACACCTTC

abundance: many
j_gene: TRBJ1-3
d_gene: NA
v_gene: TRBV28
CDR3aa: CASSLIQGFSGNTIYF
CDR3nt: TGTGCCAGCAGTTTAATTCAGGGGTTCTCTGGAAACACCATATATTTT

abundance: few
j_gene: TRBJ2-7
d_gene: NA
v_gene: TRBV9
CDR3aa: CASSVEGTMDYEQYF
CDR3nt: TGTGCCAGCAGCGTAGAAGGGACCATGGACTACGAGCAGTACTTC

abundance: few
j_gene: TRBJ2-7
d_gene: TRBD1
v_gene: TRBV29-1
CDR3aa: CSVRTGELGEQYF
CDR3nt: TGCAGCGTTCGGACAGGGGAGTTGGGCGAGCAGTACTTC

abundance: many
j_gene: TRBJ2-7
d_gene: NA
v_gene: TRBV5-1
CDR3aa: CASSGGIYEQYF
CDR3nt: TGCGCCAGCAGCGGCGGGATCTACGAGCAGTACTTC

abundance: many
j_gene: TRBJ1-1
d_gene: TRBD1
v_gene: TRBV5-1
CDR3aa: CASSVDRGDTEAFF
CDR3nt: TGCGCCAGCAGCGTGGACAGGGGTGATACTGAAGCTTTCTTT

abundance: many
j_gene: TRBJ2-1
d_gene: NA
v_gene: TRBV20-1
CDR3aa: CSARHPSVTQRYNEQFF
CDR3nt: TGCAGTGCTAGACATCCCTCAGTCACCCAGAGATACAATGAGCAGTTCTTC

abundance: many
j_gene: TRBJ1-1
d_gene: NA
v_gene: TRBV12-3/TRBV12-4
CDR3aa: CASSRDTANTEAFF
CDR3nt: TGTGCCAGCAGTCGGGACACGGCGAACACTGAAGCTTTCTTT

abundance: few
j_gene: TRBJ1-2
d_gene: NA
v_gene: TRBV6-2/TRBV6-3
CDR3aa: CASSYLIRGYGYTF
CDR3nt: TGTGCCAGCAGTTACCTTATTCGGGGCTATGGCTACACCTTC

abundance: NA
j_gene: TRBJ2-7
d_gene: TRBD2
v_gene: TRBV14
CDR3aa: CASSQDNSFWSSGEIYEQYF
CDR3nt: TGTGCCAGCAGCCAAGATAATAGTTTTTGGTCTAGCGGTGAAATCTACGAGCAGTACTTC

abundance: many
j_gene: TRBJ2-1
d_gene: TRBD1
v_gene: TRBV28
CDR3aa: CASSPPTTGWSYNEQFF
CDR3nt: TGTGCCAGCAGCCCGCCGACGACAGGGTGGTCCTACAATGAGCAGTTCTTC

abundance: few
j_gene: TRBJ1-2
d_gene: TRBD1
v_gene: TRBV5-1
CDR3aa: CASRSPGTDGYTF
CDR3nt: TGCGCCAGCAGAAGTCCGGGGACAGATGGCTACACCTTC

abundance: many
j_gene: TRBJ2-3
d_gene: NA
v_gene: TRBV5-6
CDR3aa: CASSLSTDSTDTQYF
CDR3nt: TGTGCCAGCAGCTTATCGACAGATTCCACAGATACGCAGTATTTT

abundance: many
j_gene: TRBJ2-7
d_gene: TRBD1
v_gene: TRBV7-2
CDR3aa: CASSFAPGQGYEQYF
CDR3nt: TGTGCCAGCAGCTTCGCACCGGGACAGGGTTACGAGCAGTACTTC

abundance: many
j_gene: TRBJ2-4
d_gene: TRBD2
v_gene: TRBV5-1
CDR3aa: CASSTGGGGNIQYF
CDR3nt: TGCGCCAGCAGCACCGGCGGGGGAGGCAACATTCAGTACTTC

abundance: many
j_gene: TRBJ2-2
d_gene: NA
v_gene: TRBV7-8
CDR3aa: CASSRVGGRDGELFF
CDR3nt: TGTGCCAGCAGCCGCGTCGGGGGCAGAGATGGGGAGCTGTTTTTT

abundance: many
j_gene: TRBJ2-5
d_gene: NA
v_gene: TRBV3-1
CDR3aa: CASSQEGFGETQYF
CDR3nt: TGTGCCAGCAGCCAAGAAGGGTTCGGAGAGACCCAGTACTTC

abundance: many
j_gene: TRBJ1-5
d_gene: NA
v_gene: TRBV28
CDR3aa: CATLKINQPQHF
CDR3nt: TGTGCCACCCTAAAGATCAATCAGCCCCAGCATTTT

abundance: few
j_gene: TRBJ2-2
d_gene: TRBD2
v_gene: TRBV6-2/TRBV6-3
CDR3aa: CASSSTSGGELFF
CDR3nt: TGTGCCAGCAGTTCGACTAGCGGGGGGGAGCTGTTTTTT

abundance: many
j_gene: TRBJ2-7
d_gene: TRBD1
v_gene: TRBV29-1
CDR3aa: CSVLRDRGSGEQYF
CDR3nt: TGCAGCGTACTCCGGGACAGGGGCTCAGGGGAGCAGTACTTC

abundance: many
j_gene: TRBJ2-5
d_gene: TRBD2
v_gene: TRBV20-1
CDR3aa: CSARATGERGGFGETQYF
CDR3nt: TGCAGTGCTAGAGCCACTGGGGAGCGGGGGGGATTCGGAGAGACCCAGTACTTC

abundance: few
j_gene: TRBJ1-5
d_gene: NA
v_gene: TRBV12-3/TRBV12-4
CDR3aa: CASSFLSGAEGNQPQHF
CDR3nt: TGTGCCAGCAGTTTTTTGTCGGGGGCTGAGGGCAATCAGCCCCAGCATTTT

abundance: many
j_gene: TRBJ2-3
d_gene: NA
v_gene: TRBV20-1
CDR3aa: CSVDLGDTQYF
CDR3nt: TGCAGTGTCGATTTAGGAGATACGCAGTATTTT

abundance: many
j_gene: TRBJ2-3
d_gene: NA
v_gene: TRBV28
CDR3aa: CASSLAVTDTQYF
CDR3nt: TGTGCCAGCAGTTTGGCGGTAACAGATACGCAGTATTTT

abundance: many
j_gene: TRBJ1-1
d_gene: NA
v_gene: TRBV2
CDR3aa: CVSIRGGITEAFF
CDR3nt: TGTGTCAGCATCCGGGGGGGGATCACTGAAGCTTTCTTT

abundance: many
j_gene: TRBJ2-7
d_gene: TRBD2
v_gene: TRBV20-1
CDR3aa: CSASSGSNSYEQYF
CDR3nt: TGCAGTGCTAGTAGCGGGAGTAATAGCTACGAGCAGTACTTC

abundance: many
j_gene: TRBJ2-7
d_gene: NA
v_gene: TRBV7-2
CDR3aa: CASSWLATRYDEQYF
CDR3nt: TGTGCCAGCAGCTGGCTAGCGACACGCTACGACGAGCAGTACTTC

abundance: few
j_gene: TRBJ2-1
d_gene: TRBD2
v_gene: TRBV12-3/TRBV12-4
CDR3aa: CASSLDTSGKFF
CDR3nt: TGTGCCAGCAGTTTAGACACTAGCGGGAAGTTCTTC

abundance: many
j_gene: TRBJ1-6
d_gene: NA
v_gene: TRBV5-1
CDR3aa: CASSPGPPDNSPLHF
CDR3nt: TGCGCCAGCAGCCCGGGCCCCCCCGATAATTCACCCCTCCACTTT

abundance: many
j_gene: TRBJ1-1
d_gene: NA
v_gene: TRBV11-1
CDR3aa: CASSSLLQRTEAFF
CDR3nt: TGTGCCAGCTCCAGCTTACTACAGCGGACTGAAGCTTTCTTT